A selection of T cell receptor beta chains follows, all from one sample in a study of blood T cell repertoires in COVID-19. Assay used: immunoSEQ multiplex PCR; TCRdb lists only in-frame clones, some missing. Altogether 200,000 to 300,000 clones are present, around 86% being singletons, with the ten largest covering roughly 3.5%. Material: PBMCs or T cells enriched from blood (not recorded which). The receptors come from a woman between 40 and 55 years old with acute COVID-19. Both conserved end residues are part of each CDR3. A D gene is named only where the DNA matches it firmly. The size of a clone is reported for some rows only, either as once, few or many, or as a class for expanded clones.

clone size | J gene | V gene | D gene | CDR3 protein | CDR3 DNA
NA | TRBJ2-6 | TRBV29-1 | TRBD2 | CSVWGGGSSSGANVLTF | TGCAGCGTTTGGGGGGGAGGATCGTCCTCTGGGGCCAACGTCCTGACTTTC
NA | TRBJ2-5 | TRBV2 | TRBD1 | CASSERGTGAETQYF | TGTGCCAGCAGTGAAAGGGGGACAGGGGCAGAGACCCAGTACTTC
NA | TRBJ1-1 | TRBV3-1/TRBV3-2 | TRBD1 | CASSLGQGPEAFF | TGTGCCAGCAGCCTTGGACAGGGCCCTGAAGCTTTCTTT
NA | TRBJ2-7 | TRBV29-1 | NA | CSVRDGTYEQYF | TGCAGCGTGAGGGATGGGACCTACGAGCAGTACTTC
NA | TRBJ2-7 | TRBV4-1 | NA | CASSQAVEDEQYF | TGCGCCAGCAGCCAAGCGGTTGAGGACGAGCAGTACTTC
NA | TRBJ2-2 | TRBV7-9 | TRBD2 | CASSFERERSGELFF | TGTGCCAGCAGCTTCGAGCGGGAGCGTTCAGGGGAGCTGTTTTTT
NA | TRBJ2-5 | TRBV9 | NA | CASSVEPGVQTQYF | TGTGCCAGCAGCGTAGAGCCAGGGGTCCAGACCCAGTACTTC
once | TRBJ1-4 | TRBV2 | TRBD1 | CASSGGTGVPNEKLFF | TGTGCCAGCAGTGGAGGGACAGGGGTCCCTAATGAAAAACTGTTTTTT
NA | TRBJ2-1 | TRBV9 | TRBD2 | CASSASTSGSRFEQFF | TGTGCCAGCAGCGCCTCAACTAGCGGGAGTAGGTTTGAGCAGTTCTTC
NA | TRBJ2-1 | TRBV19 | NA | CASSIYSSEYNEQFF | TGTGCCAGTAGTATATACTCTAGCGAATACAATGAGCAGTTCTTC
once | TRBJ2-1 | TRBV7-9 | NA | CASSLVSGPFSYNEQFF | TGTGCCAGCAGCTTAGTCAGCGGGCCCTTCTCCTACAATGAGCAGTTCTTC
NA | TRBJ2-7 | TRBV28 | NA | CASSFRDLAYEQYF | TGTGCCAGCAGTTTTAGGGACTTGGCCTACGAGCAGTACTTC
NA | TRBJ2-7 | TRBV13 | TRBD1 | CASSSADREISYEQYF | TGTGCCAGCAGCTCAGCGGACAGGGAGATTTCATACGAGCAGTACTTC
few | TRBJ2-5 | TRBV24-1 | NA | CAMSKETQYF | TGTGCCATGAGTAAAGAGACCCAGTACTTC
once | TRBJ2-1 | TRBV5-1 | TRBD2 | CASSSLLAGGNNEQFF | TGCGCCAGCAGCTCGTTACTAGCGGGAGGGAACAATGAGCAGTTCTTC
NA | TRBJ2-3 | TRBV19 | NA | CASSRRTDTRTDTQYF | TGTGCCAGTAGTAGGAGGACAGATACCCGCACAGATACGCAGTATTTT
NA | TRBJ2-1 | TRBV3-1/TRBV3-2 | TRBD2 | CASSPGAGGGQGQFF | TGTGCCAGCAGCCCAGGAGCGGGAGGGGGTCAGGGGCAGTTCTTC
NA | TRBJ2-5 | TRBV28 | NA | CATSRLGSRSEETQYF | TGTGCCACCTCCAGGTTAGGCAGTCGGTCCGAAGAGACCCAGTACTTC
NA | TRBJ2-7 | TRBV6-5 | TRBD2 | CASTTSGTHEQYF | TGTGCCAGCACGACTAGCGGGACCCACGAGCAGTACTTC
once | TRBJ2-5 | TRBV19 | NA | CASSMSGETQYF | TGTGCCAGTAGTATGTCAGGAGAGACCCAGTACTTC
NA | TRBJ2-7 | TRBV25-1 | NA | CASTKGGGTYEQYF | TGTGCCAGCACCAAAGGGGGGGGGACCTACGAGCAGTACTTC
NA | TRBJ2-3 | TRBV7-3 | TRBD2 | CASSLNAGGVADTQYF | TGTGCCAGCAGCTTAAATGCGGGAGGAGTGGCAGATACGCAGTATTTT
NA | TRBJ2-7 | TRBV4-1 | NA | CASSLSDSGGRSYEQYF | TGCGCCAGCAGCCTCTCTGATAGCGGAGGTCGGAGCTACGAGCAGTACTTC
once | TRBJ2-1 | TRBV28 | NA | CASSSGSYNEQFF | TGTGCCAGCAGCTCGGGATCATACAATGAGCAGTTCTTC
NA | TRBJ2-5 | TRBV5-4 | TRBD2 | CASSLALGLEAETQYF | TGTGCCAGCAGCTTGGCCTTGGGACTAGAGGCAGAGACCCAGTACTTC
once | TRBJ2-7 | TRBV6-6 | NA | CASSSTGMQQYF | TGTGCCAGCAGTTCTACAGGGATGCAGCAGTACTTC
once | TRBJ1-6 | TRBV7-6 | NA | CASSLTSGGSSPLHF | TGTGCCAGCAGCTTAACGTCCGGGGGTAGTTCACCCCTCCACTTT
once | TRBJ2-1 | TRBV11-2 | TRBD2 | CASSFGTSGYNEQFF | TGTGCCAGCAGCTTTGGGACTAGCGGGTACAATGAGCAGTTCTTC
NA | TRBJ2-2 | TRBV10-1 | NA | CASSNRQTGELFF | TGCGCCAGCAGTAATCGACAAACCGGGGAGCTGTTTTTT
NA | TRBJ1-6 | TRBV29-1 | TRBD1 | CSVATGVGSPLHF | TGCAGCGTTGCTACAGGGGTCGGTTCACCCCTCCACTTT
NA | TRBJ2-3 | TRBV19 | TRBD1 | CASSKMGQPTDTQYF | TGTGCCAGTAGTAAGATGGGACAGCCCACAGATACGCAGTATTTT
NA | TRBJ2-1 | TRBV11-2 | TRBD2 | CASSSLAGRNSYNEQFF | TGTGCCAGCAGCTCTTTAGCGGGAAGGAATTCCTACAATGAGCAGTTCTTC
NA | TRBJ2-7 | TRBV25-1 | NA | CASSEATGVHEQYF | TGTGCCAGCAGTGAAGCAACGGGAGTCCACGAGCAGTACTTC
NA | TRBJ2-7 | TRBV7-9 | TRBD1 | CASRPGQAAKQYF | TGTGCCAGCAGGCCTGGACAGGCTGCCAAGCAGTACTTC
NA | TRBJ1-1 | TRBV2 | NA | CASRPSSGLGTEAFF | TGTGCCAGCAGACCATCCTCGGGGTTGGGTACTGAAGCTTTCTTT
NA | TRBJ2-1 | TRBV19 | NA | CASSRWSNEQFF | TGTGCCAGTAGCCGTTGGAGTAATGAGCAGTTCTTC
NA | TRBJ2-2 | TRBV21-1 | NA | CASSKGCAGWRESVQSTGELFF | TGTGCCAGCAGCAAAGGGTGCGCAGGTTGGCGGGAATCGGTGCAGAGCACCGGGGAGCTGTTTTTT
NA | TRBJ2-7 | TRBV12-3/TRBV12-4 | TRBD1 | CASRPGQGYEQYF | TGTGCCAGCAGACCCGGACAGGGATACGAGCAGTACTTC
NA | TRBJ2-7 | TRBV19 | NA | CASSRGTYEQYF | TGTGCCAGTAGTAGAGGTACCTACGAGCAGTACTTC
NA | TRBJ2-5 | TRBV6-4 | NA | CASSQVAFQETQYF | TGTGCCAGCAGCCAGGTGGCATTCCAAGAGACCCAGTACTTC
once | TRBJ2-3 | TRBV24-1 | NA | CATSDPGLLRTDTQYF | TGTGCCACCAGTGACCCGGGATTACTACGCACAGATACGCAGTATTTT
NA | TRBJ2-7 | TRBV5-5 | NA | CASSLRYEQYF | TGTGCCAGCAGCTTGCGTTACGAGCAGTACTTC
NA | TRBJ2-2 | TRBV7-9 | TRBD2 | CASSTRTSSGRSRTGELFF | TGTGCCAGCAGCACCCGAACATCTAGCGGGCGGAGTCGGACCGGGGAGCTGTTTTTT
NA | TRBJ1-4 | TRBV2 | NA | CASSLNSNEKLFF | TGTGCCAGCAGTTTAAACAGTAATGAAAAACTGTTTTTT
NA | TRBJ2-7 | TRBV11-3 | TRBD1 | CASSFGTAYEQYF | TGTGCCAGCAGCTTTGGGACAGCCTACGAGCAGTACTTC
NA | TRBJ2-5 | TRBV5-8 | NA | CASSLGLSRETQYF | TGTGCCAGCAGTTTGGGACTTTCCCGGGAGACCCAGTACTTC
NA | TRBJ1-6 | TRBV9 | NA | CASSAPDLRGISPLHF | TGTGCCAGCAGCGCTCCCGACTTGCGGGGGATTTCACCCCTCCACTTT
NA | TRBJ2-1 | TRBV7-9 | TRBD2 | CASSLPATSGNLFF | TGTGCCAGCAGCTTACCTGCGACTAGCGGGAACCTGTTCTTC
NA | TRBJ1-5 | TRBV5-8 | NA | CASSFGGESHQPQHF | TGTGCCAGCAGCTTTGGTGGGGAGTCCCATCAGCCCCAGCATTTT
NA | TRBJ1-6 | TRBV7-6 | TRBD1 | CASSLRQGDNSPLHF | TGTGCCAGCAGCTTAAGACAGGGGGATAATTCACCCCTCCACTTT
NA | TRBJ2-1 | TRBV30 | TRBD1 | CAWSFRQGFWEQFF | TGTGCCTGGAGTTTTAGACAGGGGTTCTGGGAGCAGTTCTTC
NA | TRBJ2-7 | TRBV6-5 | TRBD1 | CASSYGEGADEQYF | TGTGCCAGCAGTTATGGAGAGGGGGCCGACGAGCAGTACTTC
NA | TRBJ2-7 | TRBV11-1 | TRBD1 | CASSEDRRSYEQYF | TGTGCCAGCAGCGAGGACAGGCGCTCCTACGAGCAGTACTTC